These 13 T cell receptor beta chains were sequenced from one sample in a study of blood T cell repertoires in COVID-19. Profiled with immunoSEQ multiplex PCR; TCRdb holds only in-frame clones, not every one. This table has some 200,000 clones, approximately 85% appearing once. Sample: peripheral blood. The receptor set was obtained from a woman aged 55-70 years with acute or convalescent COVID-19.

In DNA form, the CDR3 reads TGTGCCAGCAGCTTAAGCGGGACTTTATACCCCGGGGAGCTGTTTTTT. Amino acids: CASSLSGTLYPGELFF. The V and J genes are TRBV7-3 and TRBJ2-2; possible D gene TRBD2, 6 bases. Germline values: CDR1 SGHTA, CDR2 FQGTGA. This CDR3 has 16 residues. V lost 1 base and J 6 bases, leaving 15 bases between the germline ends.

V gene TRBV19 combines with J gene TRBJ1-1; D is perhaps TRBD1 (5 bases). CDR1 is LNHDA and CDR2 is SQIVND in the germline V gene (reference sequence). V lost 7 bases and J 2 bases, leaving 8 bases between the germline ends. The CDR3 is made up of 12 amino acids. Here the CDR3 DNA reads TGTGCCAGTACGCAGGGCAACACTGAAGCTTTCTTT. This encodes CASTQGNTEAFF. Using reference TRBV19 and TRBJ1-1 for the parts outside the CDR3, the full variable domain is DGGITQSPKYLFRKEGQNVTLSCEQNLNHDAMYWYRQDPGQGLRLIYYSQIVNDFQKGDIAEGYSVSREKKESFPLTVTSAQKNPTAFYLCASTQGNTEAFFGQGTRLTVV.

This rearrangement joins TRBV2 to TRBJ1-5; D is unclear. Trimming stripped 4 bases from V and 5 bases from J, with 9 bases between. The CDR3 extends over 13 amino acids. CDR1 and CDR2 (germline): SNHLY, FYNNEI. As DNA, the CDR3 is TGTGCCAGCAGTGCGGGGTCCCATCAGCCCCAGCATTTT. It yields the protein CASSAGSHQPQHF. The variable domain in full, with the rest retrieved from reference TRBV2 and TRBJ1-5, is EPEVTQTPSHQVTQMGQEVILRCVPISNHLYFYWYRQILGQKVEFLVSFYNNEISEKSEIFDDQFSVERPDGSNFTLKIRSTKLEDSAMYFCASSAGSHQPQHFGDGTRLSIL.

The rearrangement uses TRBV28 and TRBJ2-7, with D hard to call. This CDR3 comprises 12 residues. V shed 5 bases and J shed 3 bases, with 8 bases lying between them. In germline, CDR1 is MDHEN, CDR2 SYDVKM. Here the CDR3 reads CASSIPNYEQYF. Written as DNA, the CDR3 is TGTGCCAGCAGTATTCCCAACTACGAGCAGTACTTC.

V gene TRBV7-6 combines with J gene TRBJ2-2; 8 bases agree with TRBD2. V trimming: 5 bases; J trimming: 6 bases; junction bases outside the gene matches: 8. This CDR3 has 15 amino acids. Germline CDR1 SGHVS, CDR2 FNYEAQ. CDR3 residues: CASSLGGAGAGELFF. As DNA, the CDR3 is TGTGCCAGCAGCCTCGGTGGAGCGGGAGCCGGGGAGCTGTTTTTT. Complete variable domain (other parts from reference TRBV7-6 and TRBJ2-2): GAGVSQSPRYKVTKRGQDVALRCDPISGHVSLYWYRQALGQGPEFLTYFNYEAQQDKSGLPNDRFSAERPEGSISTLTIQRTEQRDSAMYRCASSLGGAGAGELFFGEGSRLTVL.

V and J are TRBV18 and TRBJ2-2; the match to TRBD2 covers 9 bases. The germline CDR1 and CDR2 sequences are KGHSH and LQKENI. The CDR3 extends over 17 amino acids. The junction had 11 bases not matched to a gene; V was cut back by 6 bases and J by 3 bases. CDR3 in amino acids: CASSPFLAGEYTGELFF. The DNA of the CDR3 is TGTGCCAGCTCCCCGTTTTTAGCGGGAGAATACACCGGGGAGCTGTTTTTT.

The CDR3 nucleotides are TGCAGCGGCAGGGGGTTAGGGGAGACCCAGTACTTC. This sequence encodes CSGRGLGETQYF. This rearrangement joins TRBV29-1 to TRBJ2-5; TRBD1 agrees at 7 bases. CDR3 length: 12 amino acids. The V gene end was trimmed by 7 bases and the J gene end by 5 bases; junction bases not matched to a gene: 7. Germline V lookup: CDR1 SQVTM, CDR2 ANQGSEA.

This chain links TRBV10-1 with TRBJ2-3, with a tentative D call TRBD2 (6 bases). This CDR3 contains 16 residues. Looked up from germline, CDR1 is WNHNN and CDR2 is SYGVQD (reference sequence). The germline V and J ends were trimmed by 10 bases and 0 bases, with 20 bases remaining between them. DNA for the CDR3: TGCGCCACCTCCAAGACGGACTACCTAAGCACAGATACGCAGTATTTT. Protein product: CATSKTDYLSTDTQYF.

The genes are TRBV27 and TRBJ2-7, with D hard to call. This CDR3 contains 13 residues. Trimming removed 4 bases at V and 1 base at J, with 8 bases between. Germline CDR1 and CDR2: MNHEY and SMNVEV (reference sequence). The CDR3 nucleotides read TGTGCCAGCAGTTCGCCCGGGTCCTACGAGCAGTACTTC. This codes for CASSSPGSYEQYF.

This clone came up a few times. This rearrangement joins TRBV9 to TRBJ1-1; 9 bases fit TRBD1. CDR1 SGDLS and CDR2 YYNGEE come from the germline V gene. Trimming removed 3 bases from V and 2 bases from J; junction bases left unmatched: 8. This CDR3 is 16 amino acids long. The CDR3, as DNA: TGTGCCAGCAGCGCTCCAGGACAGGGGACCAACACTGAAGCTTTCTTT. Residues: CASSAPGQGTNTEAFF. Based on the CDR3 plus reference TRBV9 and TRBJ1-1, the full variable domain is DSGVTQTPKHLITATGQRVTLRCSPRSGDLSVYWYQQSLDQGLQFLIQYYNGEERAKGNILERFSAQQFPDLHSELNLSSLELGDSALYFCASSAPGQGTNTEAFFGQGTRLTVV.

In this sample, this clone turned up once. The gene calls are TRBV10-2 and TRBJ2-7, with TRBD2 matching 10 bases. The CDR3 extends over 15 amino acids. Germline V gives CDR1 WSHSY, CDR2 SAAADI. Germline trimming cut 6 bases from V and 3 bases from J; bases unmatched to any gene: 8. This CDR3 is CASSPTRTSGYEQYF. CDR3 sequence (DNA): TGCGCCAGCAGCCCCACCAGGACTAGCGGCTACGAGCAGTACTTC.

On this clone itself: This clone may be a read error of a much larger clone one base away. CDR3 amino acids: CASSLERNTEAFF. Written as DNA, the CDR3 is TGTGCCAGCAGTTTGGAGAGGAACACTGAAGCTTTCTTT. This chain joins TRBV27 and TRBJ1-1; D gene ambiguous. CDR3 length: 13 amino acids. Germline V gene lookup returns CDR1 MNHEY and CDR2 SMNVEV (reference sequence). V dropped 3 bases and J dropped 1 base, with 6 bases sitting between them.

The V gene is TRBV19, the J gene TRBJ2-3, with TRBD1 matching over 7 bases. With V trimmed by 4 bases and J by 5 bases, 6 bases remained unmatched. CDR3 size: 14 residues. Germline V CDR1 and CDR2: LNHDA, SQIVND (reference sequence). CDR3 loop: CASSTGGFRDTQYF. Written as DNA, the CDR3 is TGTGCCAGTAGTACAGGGGGTTTCAGAGATACGCAGTATTTT.